Below, 8 T cell receptor beta chains from the same sample are listed, as sequenced in a study of T cell changes during pregnancy in multiple sclerosis. Libraries were prepared by immunoSEQ multiplex PCR; TCRdb keeps only in-frame clonotypes and omits some of them. The repertoire has around 67,000 clones, around 90% of them found once; the top ten carry approximately 9.5%. The input for sequencing was peripheral blood, taken after pregnancy. The receptors stem from a female donor in good health, enrolled as a control in a pregnancy study.

The chain joins TRBV19 to TRBJ2-7; D unresolved. Trimming pared 0 bases from V and 2 bases from J, leaving 14 bases between. Germline CDR1 LNHDA, CDR2 SQIVND (reference sequence). The CDR3 loop spans 16 amino acids. CDR3 nucleotides: TGTGCCAGTAGTATAGAGGGTCGGAGAATCCCCTACGAGCAGTACTTC. Encoded protein: CASSIEGRRIPYEQYF.

This clone was detected a few times. This sequence joins TRBV7-9 and TRBJ1-1; weak D call: TRBD1 (6 bases). The CDR3 sequence is 12 residues long. Trimming removed 5 bases at V and 5 bases at J, with 9 bases between. The germline V gene encodes CDR1 SEHNR and CDR2 FQNEAQ (reference sequence). CDR3 sequence (DNA): TGTGCCAGCAGCCACAGGGAAACTGAAGCTTTCTTT. This gives the protein CASSHRETEAFF.

The chain links TRBV7-6 to TRBJ2-1; possible D gene TRBD2, 6 bases. The V gene lost 6 bases and the J gene lost 4 bases, with 16 bases spanning the gap. The CDR3 length is 15 residues. The germline V gene encodes CDR1 SGHVS and CDR2 FNYEAQ. CDR3 in DNA: TGTGCCAGCAGTAAAGGAGGGTCAGGTTACAATGAGCAGTTCTTC. Its protein product is CASSKGGSGYNEQFF.

The genes are TRBV6-1 and TRBJ1-4, with D unclear. V shed 7 bases and J shed 7 bases, with 13 bases lying between them. Germline CDR1 MNHNS, CDR2 SASEGT. This CDR3 region has 13 residues. CDR3 region: CASMERAGEKLFF. The DNA of the CDR3 is TGTGCCAGCATGGAAAGGGCGGGTGAAAAACTGTTTTTT.

This chain connects TRBV30 to TRBJ1-2, with 9 bases lining up with TRBD1. The trim removed 3 bases at V and 6 bases at J, leaving 11 bases unmatched. The germline gives CDR1 GTSNPN, CDR2 SVGIG (reference sequence). The CDR3 contains 15 residues. This CDR3 is CAWSVPGQGRNGYTF. The CDR3 region has the DNA TGTGCCTGGAGCGTCCCGGGACAGGGTAGGAATGGCTACACCTTC.

This rearrangement joins TRBV4-3 to TRBJ2-2, with 8 bases identical to TRBD2. The CDR3 spans 17 residues. In germline, CDR1 is LGHNA, CDR2 YSLEER. With 4 bases clipped from V and 3 bases from J, the junction kept 10 bases outside the gene matches. The CDR3 nucleotides read TGCGCCAGCAGCCGCATAACCGGGACTAGGGACACCGGGGAGCTGTTTTTT. As protein: CASSRITGTRDTGELFF.

This chain uses TRBV27 with TRBJ1-1, with no clear D. Trimming left V 7 bases short and J 5 bases short, with 14 bases between. Germline values: CDR1 MNHEY, CDR2 SMNVEV (reference sequence). CDR3 size: 13 residues. The CDR3 DNA follows: TGTGCCAGCACCACCCCCGGAGGAACTGAAGCTTTCTTT. Protein product: CASTTPGGTEAFF.

The chain uses TRBV6-1 and TRBJ2-2; D might be TRBD2 (7 bases). V lost 2 bases to trimming and J lost 6 bases, with 22 bases between them. Germline CDR1 is MNHNS and CDR2 is SASEGT. The CDR3 is 18 residues long. CDR3 residues: CASSERSRGRGGAGELFF. Here the CDR3 DNA reads TGTGCCAGCAGTGAAAGGAGTCGCGGGAGAGGGGGGGCCGGGGAGCTGTTTTTT.